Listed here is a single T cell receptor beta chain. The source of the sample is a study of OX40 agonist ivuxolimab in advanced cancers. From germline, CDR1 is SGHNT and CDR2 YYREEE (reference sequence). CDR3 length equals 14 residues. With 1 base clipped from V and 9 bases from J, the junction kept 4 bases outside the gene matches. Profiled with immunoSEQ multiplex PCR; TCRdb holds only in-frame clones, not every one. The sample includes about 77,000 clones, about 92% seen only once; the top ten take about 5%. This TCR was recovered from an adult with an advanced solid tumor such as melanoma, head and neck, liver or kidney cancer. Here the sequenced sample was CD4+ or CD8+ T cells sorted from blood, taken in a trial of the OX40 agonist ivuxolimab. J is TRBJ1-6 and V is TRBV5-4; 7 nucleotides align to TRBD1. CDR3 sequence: CASSLTGVASPLHF. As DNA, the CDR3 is TGTGCCAGCAGCTTGACAGGGGTGGCTTCACCCCTCCACTTT.